This T cell receptor (beta chain) stems from a study of response to subunit inactivated influenza vaccine. This clonotype was recorded a few times. Its antigen is not known. The CDR3 spans 15 residues. Germline V gene lookup returns CDR1 MDHEN and CDR2 SYDVKM. V shed 6 bases and J shed 0 bases, with 14 bases lying between them. Points from the study as a whole: Researchers suggested that each seasonal influenza vaccination recruits few new T cells.

TCRdb independently ran MiXCR on the RT-PCR reads; one entry per CDR3 protein. This sample has 650,000 to 700,000 distinct CDR3 sequences, with approximately 14% found just once. The TCR was taken from a man in his fifties or sixties who received an inactivated influenza vaccine. This specimen consisted of PBMCs from blood, obtained about 13 days after vaccination. The chain combines TRBV28 with TRBJ2-5, with D possibly being TRBD1 (6 bases). The CDR3 DNA follows: TGTGCCAGCAGCCCAAGGACAGTTCACCAAGAGACCCAGTACTTC. As protein: CASSPRTVHQETQYF.